The clone carrying this TCR beta chain was seen only once. The germline V gene has CDR1 ENHRY and CDR2 SYGVKD. V dropped 7 bases and J dropped 5 bases, with 14 bases sitting between them. This CDR3 contains 13 residues. A Seattle source enrolled patients during active infection and followed them longitudinally. Authors' data handling: Amplification from reference gene primers served as the basis for estimated nucleated cell counts. Libraries were prepared by immunoSEQ multiplex PCR; TCRdb keeps only in-frame clonotypes and omits some of them. D and trimming come from the DNA, and the V and J calls and clone size come from that table. Of approximately 50,000 clones in the sample, 70% to 85% were seen once. The entry originates in a study of blood T cell repertoires in COVID-19. Study in general: Sites in the United States, Italy and Spain provided acute and convalescent COVID-19 samples. Nucleic acid was either cDNA or gDNA, and it came from T cells, B-cell-depleted T cells, or PBMCs.

This clonotype was sampled from a man older than 75 with COVID-19, enrolled during active disease. Sequences were obtained from peripheral blood. V usage is TRBV10-3 and J usage is TRBJ2-5, with TRBD1 as a possible D gene (6 bases). CDR3 nucleotides: TGTGCCATCACCGCAGGGGTAGGGGAGACCCAGTACTTC. Translated, it gives CAITAGVGETQYF.